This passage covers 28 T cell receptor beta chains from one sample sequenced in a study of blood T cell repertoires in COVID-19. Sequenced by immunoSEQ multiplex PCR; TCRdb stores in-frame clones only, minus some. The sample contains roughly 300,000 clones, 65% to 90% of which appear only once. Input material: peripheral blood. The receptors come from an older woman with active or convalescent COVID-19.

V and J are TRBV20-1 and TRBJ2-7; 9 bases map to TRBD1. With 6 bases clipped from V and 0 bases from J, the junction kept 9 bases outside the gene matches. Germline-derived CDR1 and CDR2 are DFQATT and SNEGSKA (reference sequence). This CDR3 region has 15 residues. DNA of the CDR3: TGCAGTGCCAGTCGGACAGGGGCAGGCTCCTACGAGCAGTACTTC. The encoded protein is CSASRTGAGSYEQYF.

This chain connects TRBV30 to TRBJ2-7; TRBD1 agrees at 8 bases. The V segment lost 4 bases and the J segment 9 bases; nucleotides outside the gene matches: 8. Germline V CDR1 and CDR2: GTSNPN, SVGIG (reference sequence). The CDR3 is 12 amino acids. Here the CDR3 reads CAWNPGQGGQYF. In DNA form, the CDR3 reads TGTGCCTGGAACCCCGGACAGGGTGGGCAGTACTTC. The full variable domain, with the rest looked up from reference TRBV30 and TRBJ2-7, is SQTIHQWPATLVQPVGSPLSLECTVEGTSNPNLYWYRQAAGRGLQLLFYSVGIGQISSEVPQNLSASRPQDRQFILSSKKLLLSDSGFYLCAWNPGQGGQYFGPGTRLTVT.

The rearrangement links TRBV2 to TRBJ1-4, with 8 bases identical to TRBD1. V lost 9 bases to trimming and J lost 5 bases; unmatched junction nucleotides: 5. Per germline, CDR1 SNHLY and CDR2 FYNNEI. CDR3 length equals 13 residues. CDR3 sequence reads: CASNAGGNEKLFF. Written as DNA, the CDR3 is TGTGCCAGTAACGCAGGGGGCAATGAAAAACTGTTTTTT.

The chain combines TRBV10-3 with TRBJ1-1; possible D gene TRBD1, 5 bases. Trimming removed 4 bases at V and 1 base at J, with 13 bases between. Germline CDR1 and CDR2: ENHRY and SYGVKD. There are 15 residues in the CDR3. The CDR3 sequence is CAISAPGLQNTEAFF. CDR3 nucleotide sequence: TGTGCCATCAGTGCCCCGGGACTGCAGAACACTGAAGCTTTCTTT.

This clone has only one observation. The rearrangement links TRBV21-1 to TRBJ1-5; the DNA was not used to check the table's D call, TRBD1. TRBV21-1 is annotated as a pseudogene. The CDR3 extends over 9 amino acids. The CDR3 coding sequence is TGTGCCAGCAGCTGGACACTGCATTTT. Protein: CASSWTLHF.

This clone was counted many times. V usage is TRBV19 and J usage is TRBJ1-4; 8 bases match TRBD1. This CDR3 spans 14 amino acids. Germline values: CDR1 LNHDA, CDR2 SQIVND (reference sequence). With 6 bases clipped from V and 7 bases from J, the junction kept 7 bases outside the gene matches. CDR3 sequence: CASRPGQGSEKLFF. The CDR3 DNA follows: TGTGCCAGTAGACCCGGACAGGGTAGTGAAAAACTGTTTTTT.

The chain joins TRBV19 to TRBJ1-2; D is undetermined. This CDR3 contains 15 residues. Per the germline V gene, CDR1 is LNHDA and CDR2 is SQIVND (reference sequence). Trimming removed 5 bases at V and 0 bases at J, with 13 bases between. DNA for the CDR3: TGTGCCAGTAGTCCCATAGACACTTCTAACTATGGCTACACCTTC. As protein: CASSPIDTSNYGYTF.

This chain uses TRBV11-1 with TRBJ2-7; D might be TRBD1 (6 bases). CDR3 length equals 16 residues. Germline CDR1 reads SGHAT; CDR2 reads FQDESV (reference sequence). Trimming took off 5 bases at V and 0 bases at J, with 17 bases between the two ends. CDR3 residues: CASSRPGTRNSYEQYF. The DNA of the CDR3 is TGTGCCAGCAGCAGACCCGGGACACGGAACTCCTACGAGCAGTACTTC.

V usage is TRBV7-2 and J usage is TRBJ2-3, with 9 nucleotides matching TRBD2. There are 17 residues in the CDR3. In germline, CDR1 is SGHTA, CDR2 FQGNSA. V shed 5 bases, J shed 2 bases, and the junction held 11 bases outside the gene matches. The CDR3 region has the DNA TGTGCCAGCAGCAGACCGGCTAGCGGGGACTACACAGATACGCAGTATTTT. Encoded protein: CASSRPASGDYTDTQYF.

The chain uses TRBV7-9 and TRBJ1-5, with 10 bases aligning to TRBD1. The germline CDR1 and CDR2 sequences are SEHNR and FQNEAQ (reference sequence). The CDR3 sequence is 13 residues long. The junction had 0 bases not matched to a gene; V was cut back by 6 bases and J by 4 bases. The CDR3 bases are TGTGCCAGCAGGGGACAGGGGAATCAGCCCCAGCATTTT. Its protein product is CASRGQGNQPQHF.

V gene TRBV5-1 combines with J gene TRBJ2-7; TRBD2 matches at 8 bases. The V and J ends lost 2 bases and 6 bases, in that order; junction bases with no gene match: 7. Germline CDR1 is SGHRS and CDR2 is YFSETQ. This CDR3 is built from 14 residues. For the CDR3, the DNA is TGCGCCAGCAGCTTAAACGGGGGGGCCTCCGAGCAGTACTTC. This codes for CASSLNGGASEQYF.

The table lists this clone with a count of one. This CDR3 is CASSVRQGMNQPQHF. In nucleotides, the CDR3 is TGTGCCAGCAGCGTTCGACAGGGGATGAATCAGCCCCAGCATTTT. The genes are TRBV5-8 and TRBJ1-5; TRBD1 matches 8 bases. This CDR3 spans 15 amino acids. The V and J ends lost 4 bases and 4 bases, in that order; junction bases with no gene match: 7. Germline CDR1 reads SGHTS; CDR2 reads YDEGEE.

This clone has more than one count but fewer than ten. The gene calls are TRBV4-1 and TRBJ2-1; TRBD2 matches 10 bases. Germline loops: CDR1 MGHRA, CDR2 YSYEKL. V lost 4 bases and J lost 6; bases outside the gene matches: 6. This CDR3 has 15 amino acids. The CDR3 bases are TGCGCCAGCAGCCGTCCTAGCGGGGGTATCAATGAGCAGTTCTTC. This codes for CASSRPSGGINEQFF.

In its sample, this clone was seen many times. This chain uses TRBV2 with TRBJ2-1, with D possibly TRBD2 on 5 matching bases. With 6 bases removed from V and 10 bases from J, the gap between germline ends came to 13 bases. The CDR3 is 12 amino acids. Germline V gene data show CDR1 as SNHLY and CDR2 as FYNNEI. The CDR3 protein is CASSLTPGEQFF. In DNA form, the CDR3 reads TGTGCCAGCAGCCTAACTCCGGGGGAGCAGTTCTTC.

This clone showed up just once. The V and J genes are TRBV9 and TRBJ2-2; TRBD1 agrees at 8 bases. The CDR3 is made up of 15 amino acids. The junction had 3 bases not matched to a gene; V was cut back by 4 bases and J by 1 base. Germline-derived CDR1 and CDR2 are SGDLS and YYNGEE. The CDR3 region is CASSWTGLNTGELFF. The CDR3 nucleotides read TGTGCCAGCAGCTGGACAGGGCTGAACACCGGGGAGCTGTTTTTT.

The CDR3 here is CASTARGSTYEQYF. As DNA, the CDR3 is TGTGCCAGCACCGCGCGGGGTAGTACCTACGAGCAGTACTTC. The chain recombines TRBV7-9 with TRBJ2-7, with D maybe TRBD2 (6 bases). Trimming shortened V by 7 bases and J by 2 bases, and 15 bases separated the two germline ends. The CDR3 runs to 14 residues. Germline V gene lookup returns CDR1 SEHNR and CDR2 FQNEAQ (reference sequence).

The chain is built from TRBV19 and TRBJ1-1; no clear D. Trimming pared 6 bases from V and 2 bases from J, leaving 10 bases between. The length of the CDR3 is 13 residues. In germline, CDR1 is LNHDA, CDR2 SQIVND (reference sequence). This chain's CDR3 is CASSPPGNTEAFF. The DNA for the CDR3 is TGTGCCAGTAGCCCTCCGGGTAACACTGAAGCTTTCTTT.

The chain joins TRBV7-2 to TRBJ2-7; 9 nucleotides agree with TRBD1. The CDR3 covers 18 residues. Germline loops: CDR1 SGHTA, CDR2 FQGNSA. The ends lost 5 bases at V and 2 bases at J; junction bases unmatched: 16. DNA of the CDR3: TGTGCCAGCAGCGAACCGGGACAGGGCCCCTTCTCCACCTACGAGCAGTACTTC. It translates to CASSEPGQGPFSTYEQYF.

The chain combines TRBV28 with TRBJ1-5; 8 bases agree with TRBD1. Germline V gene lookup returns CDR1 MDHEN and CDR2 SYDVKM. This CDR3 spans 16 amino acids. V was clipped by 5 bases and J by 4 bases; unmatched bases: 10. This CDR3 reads CASSKSGQGGNQPQHF. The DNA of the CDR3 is TGTGCCAGCAGTAAATCCGGACAGGGTGGGAATCAGCCCCAGCATTTT.

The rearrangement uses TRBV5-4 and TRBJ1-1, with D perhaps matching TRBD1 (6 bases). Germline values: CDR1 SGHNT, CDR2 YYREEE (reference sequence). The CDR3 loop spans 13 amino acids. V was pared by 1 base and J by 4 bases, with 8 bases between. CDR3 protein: CASSLPRGTEAFF. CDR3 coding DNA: TGTGCCAGCAGCTTGCCCAGGGGCACTGAAGCTTTCTTT.

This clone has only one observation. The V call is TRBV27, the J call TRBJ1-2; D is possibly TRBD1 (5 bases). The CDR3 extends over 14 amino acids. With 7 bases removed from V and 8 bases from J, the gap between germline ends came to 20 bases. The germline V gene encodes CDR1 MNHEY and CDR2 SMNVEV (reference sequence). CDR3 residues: CASTFSGGAYGYTF. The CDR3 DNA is TGTGCCAGCACTTTTTCGGGAGGGGCATACGGCTACACCTTC.

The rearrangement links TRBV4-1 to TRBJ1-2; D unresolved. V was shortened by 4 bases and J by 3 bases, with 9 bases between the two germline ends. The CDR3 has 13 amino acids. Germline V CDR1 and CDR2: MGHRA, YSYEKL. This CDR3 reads CASSPTPDYGYTF. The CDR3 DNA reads TGCGCCAGCAGCCCAACACCTGACTATGGCTACACCTTC.

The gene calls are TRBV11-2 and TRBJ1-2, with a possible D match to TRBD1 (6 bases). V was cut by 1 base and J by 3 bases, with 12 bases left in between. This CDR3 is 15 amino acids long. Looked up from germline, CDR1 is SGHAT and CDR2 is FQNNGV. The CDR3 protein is CASSLAPRGHYGYTF. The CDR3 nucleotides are TGTGCCAGCAGCTTAGCCCCCAGGGGACACTATGGCTACACCTTC. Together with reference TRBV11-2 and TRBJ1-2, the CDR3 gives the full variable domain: EAGVAQSPRYKIIEKRQSVAFWCNPISGHATLYWYQQILGQGPKLLIQFQNNGVVDDSQLPKDRFSAERLKGVDSTLKIQPAKLEDSAVYLCASSLAPRGHYGYTFGSGTRLTVV.

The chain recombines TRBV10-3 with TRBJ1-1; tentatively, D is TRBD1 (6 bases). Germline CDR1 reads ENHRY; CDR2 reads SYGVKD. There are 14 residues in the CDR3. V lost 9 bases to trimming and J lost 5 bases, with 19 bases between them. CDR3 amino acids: CAMRQRGGTTEAFF. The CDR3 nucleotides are TGTGCCATGAGGCAAAGGGGGGGAACGACTGAAGCTTTCTTT.

CDR3 residues: CASSLAWGRTEAFF. CDR3 DNA: TGCGCCAGCAGCTTGGCCTGGGGGAGGACTGAAGCTTTCTTT. The chain employs TRBV5-1 and TRBJ1-1, with TRBD1 as a possible D gene (5 bases). V was cut by 0 bases and J by 5 bases, with 11 bases left in between. Germline assignment: CDR1 SGHRS and CDR2 YFSETQ. CDR3 length: 14 residues.

As DNA, the CDR3 is TGTGCCACCAGTGATTCGGGGACAGATGAGCAGTTCTTC. Translated, it gives CATSDSGTDEQFF. The chain is built from TRBV24-1 and TRBJ2-1; the match to TRBD1 covers 7 bases. CDR1 and CDR2 (germline): KGHDR, SFDVKD. V shed 2 bases and J 8 bases; nucleotides not matched to a gene: 2. The CDR3 contains 13 residues.

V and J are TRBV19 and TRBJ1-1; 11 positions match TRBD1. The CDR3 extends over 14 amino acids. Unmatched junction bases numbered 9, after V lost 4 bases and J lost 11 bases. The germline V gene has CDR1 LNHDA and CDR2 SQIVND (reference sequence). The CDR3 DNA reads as TGTGCCAGTAGTAGTGGGGACAGGGGGGCGAGGGCTTTCTTT. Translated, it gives CASSSGDRGARAFF. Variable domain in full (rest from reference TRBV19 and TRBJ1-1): DGGITQSPKYLFRKEGQNVTLSCEQNLNHDAMYWYRQDPGQGLRLIYYSQIVNDFQKGDIAEGYSVSREKKESFPLTVTSAQKNPTAFYLCASSSGDRGARAFFGQGTRLTVV.

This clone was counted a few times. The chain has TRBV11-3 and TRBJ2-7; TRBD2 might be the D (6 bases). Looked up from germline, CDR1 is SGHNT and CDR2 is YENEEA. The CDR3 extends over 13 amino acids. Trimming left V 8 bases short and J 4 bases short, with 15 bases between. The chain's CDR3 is CASGNGLSYEQYF. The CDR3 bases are TGTGCCAGCGGGAACGGACTATCTTACGAGCAGTACTTC.